A selection of T cell receptor beta chains follows, all from one sample in a study of metastatic and nonmetastatic thyroid tumors. TCRdb re-analyzed the PCR reads using MiXCR. The sample consists of fewer than 40,000 clones, roughly 15% of them appearing once. The specimen sequenced was blood. All receptors derive from a male donor with papillary thyroid cancer or a benign thyroid nodule (not recorded which). Some clones in this sample may be carry-over from other donors' samples. CDR3s leave out the opening cysteine and the closing phenylalanine or tryptophan. Fields, in order: V gene, J gene, CDR3 protein.

TRBV20-1,TRBJ1-2,SAEEGGNYGYT
TRBV6-2/TRBV6-3,TRBJ2-7,ASSYNRGHEQY
TRBV7-9,TRBJ1-2,ASSLAALYGYT
TRBV9,TRBJ1-2,ASSVGDQYFYGYT
TRBV5-1,TRBJ1-4,ASSLGQGTEKLF
TRBV18,TRBJ2-5,ASSRDSQETQY
TRBV6-1,TRBJ2-3,ASSEPWGGGSGDTQY
TRBV7-6,TRBJ1-1,ASSKEAVNTEAF
TRBV5-1,TRBJ2-7,ASSTGQNREQY
TRBV6-2/TRBV6-3,TRBJ2-2,ASSYFRDTGELF
TRBV20-1,TRBJ1-1,SAPDRGTEAF
TRBV10-3,TRBJ1-2,AISDHVGQGASGHT
TRBV7-3,TRBJ2-2,ASSLVRGGLNPGELF
TRBV7-3,TRBJ2-5,ASSPGHSKGETQY
TRBV28,TRBJ1-5,ASSSSGGSARPQH
TRBV9,TRBJ2-7,ASSDDSAEQY
TRBV6-1,TRBJ1-3,ASSLRGISGNTIY
TRBV5-1,TRBJ2-7,ASSLSGPSYEQY
TRBV2,TRBJ2-4,ASRTSTLAKNIQY
TRBV9,TRBJ2-3,ASSDRGLGLDTQY
TRBV7-9,TRBJ2-7,ASSYQGGYEQY
TRBV25-1,TRBJ1-5,ASSRGSNQPQH
TRBV3-1,TRBJ2-2,ASSPQGGGPGELF
TRBV3-1,TRBJ2-2,ASSRIAGVGTGELF
TRBV18,TRBJ2-3,ASSPPLAGGTDTQY
TRBV6-5,TRBJ2-2,ASSYGVGVIGELF
TRBV4-1,TRBJ2-6,ASSQADGGSGANVLT
TRBV7-9,TRBJ1-1,ASSPGTANTEAF
TRBV28,TRBJ1-5,ASSLTGGRNQPQH
TRBV14,TRBJ2-1,ASSQGGGEQF
TRBV28,TRBJ2-7,ASTLGTGGSEQY
TRBV5-1,TRBJ2-7,ASSLGTGTGNYQY
TRBV30,NA,AWSGAGYEQF
TRBV5-4,TRBJ2-7,ASSLGGGYSDEQY
TRBV10-1,TRBJ2-2,ASSERVSGELF
TRBV5-4,TRBJ2-1,ASSASGRNSEQF
TRBV2,TRBJ2-4,ASTPGRGRAKNIQY
TRBV20-1,TRBJ2-5,SAKGPSQETQY
TRBV4-2,TRBJ2-2,ASSHPPAATSGPGELF
TRBV5-6,TRBJ2-5,ASSLRQETQY
TRBV20-1,TRBJ2-7,SARPMDRAYEQY
TRBV28,TRBJ1-2,ASYRHLYGYT
TRBV7-9,TRBJ2-7,ASSFKDPGSYEQY
TRBV6-6,TRBJ2-1,ASSYSSGRGNEQF
TRBV5-1,TRBJ2-1,ASSWGVVGVWDEQF
TRBV20-1,TRBJ2-5,SARRTGRETQY
TRBV6-1,TRBJ2-1,ASRRGLRVHEQF
TRBV6-1,TRBJ2-6,ASSHGTGESWANVLT
TRBV5-1,TRBJ1-2,ASSSLGTGGANYGYT